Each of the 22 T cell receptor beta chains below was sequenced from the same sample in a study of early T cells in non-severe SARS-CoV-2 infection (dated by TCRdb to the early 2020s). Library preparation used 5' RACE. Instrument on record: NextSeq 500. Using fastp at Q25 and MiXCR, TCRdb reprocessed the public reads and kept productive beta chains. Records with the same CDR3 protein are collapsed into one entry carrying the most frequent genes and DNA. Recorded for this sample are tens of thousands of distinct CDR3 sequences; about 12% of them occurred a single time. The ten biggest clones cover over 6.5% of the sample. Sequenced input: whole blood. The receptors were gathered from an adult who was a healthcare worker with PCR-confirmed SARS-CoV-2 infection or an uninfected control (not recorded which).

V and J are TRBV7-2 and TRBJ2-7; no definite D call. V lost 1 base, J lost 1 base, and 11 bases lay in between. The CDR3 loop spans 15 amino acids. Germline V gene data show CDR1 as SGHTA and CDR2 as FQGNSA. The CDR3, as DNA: TGTGCCAGCAGCTTAGTAGGGCGGAAATCCTACGAGCAGTACTTC. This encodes CASSLVGRKSYEQYF.

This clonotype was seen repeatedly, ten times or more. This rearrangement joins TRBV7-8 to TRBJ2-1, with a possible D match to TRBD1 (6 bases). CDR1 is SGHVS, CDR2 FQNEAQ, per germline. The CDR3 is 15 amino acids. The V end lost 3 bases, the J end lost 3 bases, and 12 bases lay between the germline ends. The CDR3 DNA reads TGTGCCAGCAGCTTCCAGGGGACCCACTACAATGAGCAGTTCTTC. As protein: CASSFQGTHYNEQFF.

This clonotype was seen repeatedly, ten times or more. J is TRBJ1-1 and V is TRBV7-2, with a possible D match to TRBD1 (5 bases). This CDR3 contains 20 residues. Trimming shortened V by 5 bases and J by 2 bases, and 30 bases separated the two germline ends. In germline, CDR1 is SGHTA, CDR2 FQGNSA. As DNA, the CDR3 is TGTGCCAGCAGCCCTATCCGCTTGGGCAGGGACCTATTGAACAACACTGAAGCTTTCTTT. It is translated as CASSPIRLGRDLLNNTEAFF.

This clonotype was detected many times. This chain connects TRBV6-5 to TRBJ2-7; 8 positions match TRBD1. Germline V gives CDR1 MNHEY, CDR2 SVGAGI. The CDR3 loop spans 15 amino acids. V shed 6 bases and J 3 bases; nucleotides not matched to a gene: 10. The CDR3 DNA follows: TGTGCCAGCAGGCCCGGACAGGGAGGATTCTACGAGCAGTACTTC. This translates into CASRPGQGGFYEQYF.

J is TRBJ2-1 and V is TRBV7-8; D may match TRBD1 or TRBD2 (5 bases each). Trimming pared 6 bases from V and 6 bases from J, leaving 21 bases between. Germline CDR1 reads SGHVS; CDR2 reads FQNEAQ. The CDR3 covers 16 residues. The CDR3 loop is CASRVGTTGRVNEQFF. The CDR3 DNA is TGTGCCAGCAGAGTGGGGACGACGGGGCGTGTCAATGAGCAGTTCTTC. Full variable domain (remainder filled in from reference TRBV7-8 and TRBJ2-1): GAGVSQSPRYKVAKRGQDVALRCDPISGHVSLFWYQQALGQGPEFLTYFQNEAQLDKSGLPSDRFFAERPEGSVSTLKIQRTQQEDSAVYLCASRVGTTGRVNEQFFGPGTRLTVL.

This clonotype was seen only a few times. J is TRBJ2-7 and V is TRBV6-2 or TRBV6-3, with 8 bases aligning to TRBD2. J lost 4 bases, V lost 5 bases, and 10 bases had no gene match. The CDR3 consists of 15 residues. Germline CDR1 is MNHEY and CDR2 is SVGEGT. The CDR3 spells CASSRAVASGYEQYF. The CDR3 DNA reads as TGTGCCAGCAGTCGGGCTGTGGCTAGCGGGTACGAGCAGTACTTC.

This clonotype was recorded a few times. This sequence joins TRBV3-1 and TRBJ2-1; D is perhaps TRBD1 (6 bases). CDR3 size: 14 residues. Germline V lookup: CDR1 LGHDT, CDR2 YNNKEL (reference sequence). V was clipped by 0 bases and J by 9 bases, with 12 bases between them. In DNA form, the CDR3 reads TGTGCCAGCAGCCAAGATCGAAGGGGGAGTGAGCAGTTCTTC. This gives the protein CASSQDRRGSEQFF.

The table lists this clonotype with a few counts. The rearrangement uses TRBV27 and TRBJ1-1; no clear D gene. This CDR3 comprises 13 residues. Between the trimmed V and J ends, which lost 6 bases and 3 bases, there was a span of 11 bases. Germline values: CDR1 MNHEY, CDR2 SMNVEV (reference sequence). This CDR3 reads CASRRVWDTEAFF. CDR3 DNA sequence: TGTGCCAGCAGAAGGGTTTGGGACACTGAAGCTTTCTTT.

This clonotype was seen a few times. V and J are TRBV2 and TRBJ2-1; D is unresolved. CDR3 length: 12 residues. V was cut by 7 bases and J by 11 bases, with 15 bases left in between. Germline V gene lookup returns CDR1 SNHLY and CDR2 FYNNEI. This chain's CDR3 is CASILTHGQQFF. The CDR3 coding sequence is TGTGCCAGCATTCTGACTCACGGTCAGCAGTTCTTC.

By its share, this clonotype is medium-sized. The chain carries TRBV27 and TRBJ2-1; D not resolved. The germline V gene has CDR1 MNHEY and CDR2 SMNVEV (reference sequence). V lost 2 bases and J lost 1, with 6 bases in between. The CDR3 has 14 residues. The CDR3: CASSLAASYNEQFF. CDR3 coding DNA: TGTGCCAGCAGTTTAGCGGCTTCCTACAATGAGCAGTTCTTC.

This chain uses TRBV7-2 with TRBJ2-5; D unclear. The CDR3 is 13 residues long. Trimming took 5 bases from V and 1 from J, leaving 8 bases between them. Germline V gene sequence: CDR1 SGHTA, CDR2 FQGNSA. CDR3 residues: CASSVVFQETQYF. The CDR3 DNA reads TGTGCCAGCAGCGTAGTCTTCCAAGAGACCCAGTACTTC.

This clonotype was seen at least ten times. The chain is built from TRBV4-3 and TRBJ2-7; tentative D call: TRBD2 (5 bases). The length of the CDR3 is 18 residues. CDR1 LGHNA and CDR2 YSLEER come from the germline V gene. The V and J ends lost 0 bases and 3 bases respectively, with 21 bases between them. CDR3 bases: TGCGCCAGCAGCCAAGATAACAGAAACCTCGGAGGCCGCTACGAGCAGTACTTC. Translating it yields CASSQDNRNLGGRYEQYF.

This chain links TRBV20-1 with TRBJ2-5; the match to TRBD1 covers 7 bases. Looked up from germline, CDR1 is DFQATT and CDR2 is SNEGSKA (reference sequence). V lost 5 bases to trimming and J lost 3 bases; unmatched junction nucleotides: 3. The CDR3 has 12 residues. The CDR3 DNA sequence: TGCAGTGCTTTAACAGGGGAAGAGACCCAGTACTTC. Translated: CSALTGEETQYF.

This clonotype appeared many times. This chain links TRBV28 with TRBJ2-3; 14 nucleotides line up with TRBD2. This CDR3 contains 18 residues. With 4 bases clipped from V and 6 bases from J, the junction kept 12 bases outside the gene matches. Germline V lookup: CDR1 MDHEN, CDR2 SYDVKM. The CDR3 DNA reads TGTGCCAGCAGTTCCTCCCCCGGGACTAGCGGGAGAAGGGATACGCAGTATTTT. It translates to CASSSSPGTSGRRDTQYF.

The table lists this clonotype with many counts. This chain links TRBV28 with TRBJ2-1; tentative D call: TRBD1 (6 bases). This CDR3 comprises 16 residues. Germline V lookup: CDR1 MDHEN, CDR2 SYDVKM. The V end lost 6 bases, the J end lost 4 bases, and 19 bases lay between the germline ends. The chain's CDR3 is CASSPLRAGDYNEQFF. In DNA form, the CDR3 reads TGTGCCAGCAGCCCCCTTAGGGCAGGGGATTACAATGAGCAGTTCTTC.

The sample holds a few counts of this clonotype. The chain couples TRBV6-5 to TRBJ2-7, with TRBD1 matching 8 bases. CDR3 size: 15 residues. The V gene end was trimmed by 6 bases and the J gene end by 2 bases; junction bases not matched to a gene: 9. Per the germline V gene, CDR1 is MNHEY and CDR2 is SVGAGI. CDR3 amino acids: CASSLMTGEAYEQYF. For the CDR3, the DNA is TGTGCCAGCAGCCTGATGACAGGGGAGGCCTACGAGCAGTACTTC.

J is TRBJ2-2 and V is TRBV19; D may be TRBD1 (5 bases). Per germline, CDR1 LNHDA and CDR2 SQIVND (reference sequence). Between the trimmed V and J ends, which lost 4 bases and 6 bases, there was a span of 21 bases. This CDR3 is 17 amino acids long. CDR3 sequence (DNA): TGTGCCAGTAGTACTGCGATTGTGACAGTTGGTCCCGGGGAGCTGTTTTTT. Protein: CASSTAIVTVGPGELFF.

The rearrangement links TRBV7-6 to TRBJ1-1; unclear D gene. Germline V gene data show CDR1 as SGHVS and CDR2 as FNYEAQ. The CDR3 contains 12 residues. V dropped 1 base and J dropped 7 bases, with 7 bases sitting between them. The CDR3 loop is CASSLDTLEAFF. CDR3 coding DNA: TGTGCCAGCAGCTTAGACACCCTTGAAGCTTTCTTT.

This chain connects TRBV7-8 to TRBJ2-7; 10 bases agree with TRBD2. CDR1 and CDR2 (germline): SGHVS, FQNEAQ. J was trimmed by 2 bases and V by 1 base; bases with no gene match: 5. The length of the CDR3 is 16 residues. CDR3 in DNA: TGTGCCAGCAGCTTAGGGACTAGCGGCAAACCCTACGAGCAGTACTTC. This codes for CASSLGTSGKPYEQYF. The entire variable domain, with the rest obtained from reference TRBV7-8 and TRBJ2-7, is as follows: GAGVSQSPRYKVAKRGQDVALRCDPISGHVSLFWYQQALGQGPEFLTYFQNEAQLDKSGLPSDRFFAERPEGSVSTLKIQRTQQEDSAVYLCASSLGTSGKPYEQYFGPGTRLTVT.

The CDR3 protein is CASSSMVRKITDTQYF. CDR3 coding DNA: TGTGCCAGCAGTTCAATGGTCCGGAAAATTACAGATACGCAGTATTTT. This rearrangement joins TRBV12-3 or TRBV12-4 to TRBJ2-3; no reliable D call. The CDR3 consists of 16 residues. Trimming took off 4 bases at V and 3 bases at J, with 17 bases between the two ends.

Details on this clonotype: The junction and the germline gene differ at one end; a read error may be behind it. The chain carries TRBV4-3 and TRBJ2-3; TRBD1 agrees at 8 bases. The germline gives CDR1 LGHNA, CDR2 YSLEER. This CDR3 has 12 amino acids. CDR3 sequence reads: CASSPGGNTQYF. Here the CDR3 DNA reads TGCGCCAGCAGCCCAGGGGGCAATACGCAATATTTT.

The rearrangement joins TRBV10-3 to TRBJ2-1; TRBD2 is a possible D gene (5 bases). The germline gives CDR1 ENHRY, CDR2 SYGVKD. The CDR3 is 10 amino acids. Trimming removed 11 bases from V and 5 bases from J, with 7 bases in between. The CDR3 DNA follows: TGTGCCGTCGGGAACAATGAGCAGTTCTTC. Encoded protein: CAVGNNEQFF.